Presented here are 32 T cell receptor beta chains from one specimen sequenced in a study of regulatory T cells in long-lasting Graves disease. Indicated time point: newly diagnosed GD, antithyroid drugs for less than 3 months. Isolated PBMC RNA provided the starting material for the TCR library. Sequencing libraries for TCR beta were prepared with iRepertoire HTBI primers and Arm-PCR of CDR3 regions. TCRdb redid the calling of the multiplex PCR reads with MiXCR, one entry per CDR3 protein. Of a few hundred thousand distinct CDR3 sequences listed, around a sixth are singletons. A further study also used this sample, focusing on T cells in Graves' hyperthyroidism and ophthalmopathy.

Source: peripheral blood mononuclear cells (PBMCs), taken at new diagnosis, from a patient treated with antithyroid drugs. These receptors all stem from a woman in her thirties with Graves disease.

The chain combines TRBV7-8 with TRBJ1-1; D remains ambiguous. V shed 1 base and J shed 4 bases, with 13 bases lying between them. The CDR3 runs 15 residues. Germline CDR1 is SGHVS and CDR2 is FQNEAQ. The DNA for the CDR3 is TGTGCCAGCAGCTTAGTACGGGGATTCGCCACTGAAGCTTTCTTT. This translates into CASSLVRGFATEAFF.

The gene calls are TRBV2 and TRBJ2-3, with TRBD2 matching over 14 bases. The trim removed 8 bases at V and 2 bases at J, leaving 12 bases unmatched. Germline V gene lookup returns CDR1 SNHLY and CDR2 FYNNEI. The CDR3 extends over 18 amino acids. DNA for the CDR3: TGTGCCAGCGGACAGAGACTAGCGGGGGGGCAAGACACAGATACGCAGTATTTT. Translating it yields CASGQRLAGGQDTDTQYF.

This clonotype was seen ten or more times. V usage is TRBV3-1 and J usage is TRBJ1-6; D gene ambiguous. Germline loops: CDR1 LGHDT, CDR2 YNNKEL (reference sequence). The germline V and J ends were trimmed by 0 bases and 10 bases, with 13 bases remaining between them. There are 15 residues in the CDR3. The CDR3 spells CASSQESGSGSPLHF. The CDR3 coding sequence is TGTGCCAGCAGCCAAGAGTCGGGGTCAGGATCACCCCTCCACTTT.

This clonotype appeared many times. This chain connects TRBV6-5 to TRBJ2-1; D might be TRBD1 (5 bases). V was trimmed by 2 bases and J by 0 bases, leaving 14 bases between them. Germline assignment: CDR1 MNHEY and CDR2 SVGAGI. CDR3 length: 17 amino acids. CDR3 bases: TGTGCCAGCAGTTACCCCGTGGACACCCGCTCCTACAATGAGCAGTTCTTC. Translating it yields CASSYPVDTRSYNEQFF.

This clonotype occurred many times. The CDR3 coding sequence is TGTGCCAGCTCAACGACAGGGAAGGGCTATGGCTACACCTTC. Amino acids: CASSTTGKGYGYTF. The chain is built from TRBV18 and TRBJ1-2; 7 bases map to TRBD1. Germline assignment: CDR1 KGHSH and CDR2 LQKENI. This CDR3 region has 14 residues. J lost 4 bases, V lost 5 bases, and 7 bases had no gene match.

Details on this clonotype: The conserved closing phenylalanine or tryptophan is absent in this CDR3, likely reflecting a read error. The chain recombines TRBV12-5 with TRBJ2-7, with D hard to call. Between the trimmed V and J ends, which lost 4 bases and 4 bases, there was a span of 8 bases. Germline loops: CDR1 LGHNT, CDR2 FRNRAP. The CDR3 spans 12 residues. CDR3: CASGSLTYEQYS. Written as DNA, the CDR3 is TGTGCTAGTGGTTCGCTGACTTACGAGCAGTACTCC.

This clonotype has a count of ten or more. The chain is built from TRBV12-3 or TRBV12-4 and TRBJ1-1; D is possibly TRBD1 (6 bases). The CDR3 runs 12 residues. Deletions cut 6 bases from V and 13 bases from J, with 18 bases between. The CDR3 DNA reads as TGTGCCAGCAGATCAGGGGCAAGCTTAAGTTTCTTT. This encodes CASRSGASLSFF.

This clonotype was picked up many times. One end of the junction does not line up with germline, which may come from a read error. CDR3 DNA sequence: TGTGCCAGCAGCTTAGGGGGGGGGACTGAAGCTTTCTTT. The encoded protein is CASSLGGGTEAFF. The chain couples TRBV5-1 to TRBJ1-1; D might be TRBD1 (6 bases). This CDR3 comprises 13 residues. CDR1 and CDR2 from the germline V gene are SGHRS and YFSETQ.

This clonotype has ten or more counts. The chain has TRBV20-1 and TRBJ1-6, with a possible D match to TRBD1 (5 bases). V shed 2 bases and J shed 7 bases, with 6 bases lying between them. This CDR3 has 12 amino acids. CDR1 and CDR2 from the germline V gene are DFQATT and SNEGSKA (reference sequence). CDR3 in amino acids: CSARQGNSPLHF. The CDR3 nucleotides read TGCAGTGCTAGACAGGGAAATTCACCCCTCCACTTT.

This clonotype was picked up many times. This chain joins TRBV29-1 and TRBJ2-3; 9 bases align to TRBD2. The CDR3 covers 16 residues. Germline CDR1 reads SQVTM; CDR2 reads ANQGSEA. The ends lost 4 bases at V and 0 bases at J; junction bases unmatched: 8. CDR3 sequence reads: CSVAKRGASSTDTQYF. The CDR3 nucleotides are TGCAGCGTTGCTAAGCGGGGGGCGTCTAGCACAGATACGCAGTATTTT.

The CDR3 sequence: CASSLREGTDTQYF. The CDR3 nucleotides are TGTGCCAGCAGCTTACGGGAGGGCACAGATACGCAGTATTTT. The J gene is TRBJ2-3, the V gene TRBV7-2; 7 bases agree with TRBD2. With V trimmed by 2 bases and J by 1 base, 0 bases remained unmatched. Per germline, CDR1 SGHTA and CDR2 FQGNSA. CDR3 size: 14 residues.

Turning to this clonotype: This may be a read error: a much more frequent sequence differs by one nucleotide. This CDR3 fails to terminate in the conserved phenylalanine or tryptophan, so it likely reflects a read error. The V and J genes are TRBV27 and TRBJ1-2; TRBD1 is a possible D gene (5 bases). Trimming removed 4 bases from V and 7 bases from J, with 16 bases in between. CDR3 size: 14 residues. CDR1 and CDR2 from the germline V gene are MNHEY and SMNVEV (reference sequence). The CDR3 loop is CASSYLGARFGYTL. CDR3 in DNA: TGTGCCAGCAGTTACCTAGGGGCCCGGTTTGGCTACACCCTC.

This clonotype was detected ten times or more. The V gene is TRBV2, the J gene TRBJ1-1; possible D gene TRBD1, 5 bases. From germline, CDR1 is SNHLY and CDR2 FYNNEI. This CDR3 spans 11 amino acids. Trimming stripped 8 bases from V and 8 bases from J, with 12 bases between. In DNA, the CDR3 is TGTGCCAGCGTTCGTACAGGCGAAGCTTTCTTT. Protein sequence: CASVRTGEAFF. The variable domain in full, completed from reference TRBV2 and TRBJ1-1, reads EPEVTQTPSHQVTQMGQEVILRCVPISNHLYFYWYRQILGQKVEFLVSFYNNEISEKSEIFDDQFSVERPDGSNFTLKIRSTKLEDSAMYFCASVRTGEAFFGQGTRLTVV.

This clonotype was detected ten times or more. The chain recombines TRBV19 with TRBJ1-1, with TRBD1 as a possible D gene (6 bases). This CDR3 region has 14 residues. Germline lookup yields CDR1 LNHDA and CDR2 SQIVND (reference sequence). V dropped 6 bases and J dropped 0 bases, with 11 bases sitting between them. The CDR3 nucleotides read TGTGCCAGTAGCCCGGGGGACATGAACACTGAAGCTTTCTTT. Translation gives CASSPGDMNTEAFF.

This clonotype was picked up many times. J is TRBJ2-7 and V is TRBV2, with TRBD2 identical over 10 bases. The length of the CDR3 is 15 residues. Trimming cost V 5 bases and J 3 bases; bases outside gene matches: 7. In germline, CDR1 is SNHLY, CDR2 FYNNEI. CDR3 sequence reads: CASSPQERGGYEQYF. CDR3 DNA sequence: TGTGCCAGCAGTCCCCAGGAGCGGGGGGGCTACGAGCAGTACTTC.

This clonotype was detected only a few times. A much bigger clone sits one base away, suggesting this may be a read error. This chain uses TRBV12-3 or TRBV12-4 with TRBJ1-6; 8 bases align to TRBD1. Unmatched junction bases numbered 7, after V lost 1 base and J lost 11 bases. The CDR3 runs 15 residues. CDR3: CASSLERTGSPPLHF. The CDR3 bases are TGTGCCAGCAGTTTAGAGAGGACAGGGAGTCCACCCCTCCACTTT.

As regards this clonotype: A far larger clone differs by one base, so this is likely a read error. The gene calls are TRBV18 and TRBJ2-1, with no clear D. This CDR3 is built from 14 residues. CDR1 KGHSH and CDR2 LQKENI come from the germline V gene. Trimming took off 0 bases at V and 13 bases at J, with 16 bases between the two ends. The CDR3 protein is CASSPPEQQETQFF. The CDR3 DNA is TGTGCCAGCTCACCACCCGAACAGCAAGAGACCCAGTTCTTC.

This clonotype was detected ten times or more. DNA for the CDR3: TGTGCCAGCAGCCAAGAGGGGGGTCTTCGGGGCTACACCTTC. The encoded protein is CASSQEGGLRGYTF. The V and J genes are TRBV3-1 and TRBJ1-2; TRBD1 is a possible D gene (5 bases). The germline V gene has CDR1 LGHDT and CDR2 YNNKEL (reference sequence). This CDR3 contains 14 residues. V was pared by 0 bases and J by 8 bases, with 13 bases between.

As regards this clonotype: A much larger clone differs by one base, so this may be a read error. The chain couples TRBV6-1 to TRBJ1-1; D is ambiguous. The germline gives CDR1 MNHNS, CDR2 SASEGT. The CDR3 loop spans 13 amino acids. CDR3 amino acids: CSSRLLRTAEAFF. Written as DNA, the CDR3 is TGTTCCAGCAGGCTCTTAAGGACTGCTGAAGCTTTCTTT.

This clonotype showed up just a few times. The chain carries TRBV25-1 and TRBJ2-7; D remains unclear. The CDR3 spans 14 residues. Germline V lookup: CDR1 MGHDK, CDR2 SYGVNS. Deletions cut 3 bases from V and 0 bases from J, with 9 bases between. The CDR3 DNA reads as TGTGCCAGCAGTGAGACTGACCCCTCCTACGAGCAGTACTTC. This gives the protein CASSETDPSYEQYF.

In its sample, this clonotype was seen a few times. The gene calls are TRBV4-1 and TRBJ1-4; no clear D gene. Trimming pared 4 bases from V and 8 bases from J, leaving 20 bases between. CDR1 and CDR2 (germline): MGHRA, YSYEKL. The CDR3 runs 16 residues. In nucleotides, the CDR3 is TGCGCCAGCAGCCGTCAGTCCGGAGTGGGAATGGAAAAACTGTTTTTT. The encoded protein is CASSRQSGVGMEKLFF.

This clonotype was counted many times. The gene calls are TRBV7-6 and TRBJ2-7, with 8 bases aligning to TRBD1. V shed 1 base and J 3 bases; nucleotides not matched to a gene: 5. This CDR3 has 15 residues. CDR1 is SGHVS, CDR2 FNYEAQ, per germline. The CDR3 reads CASSLGTGPGYEQYF. The CDR3 DNA is TGTGCCAGCAGCTTAGGGACAGGGCCTGGCTACGAGCAGTACTTC.

This clonotype has ten or more counts. This sequence joins TRBV12-3 or TRBV12-4 and TRBJ2-3, with 8 positions matching TRBD1. This CDR3 is 15 amino acids long. The V and J ends lost 6 bases and 1 base, in that order; junction bases with no gene match: 6. DNA of the CDR3: TGTGCCAGCAGGCCGACAGGGGAAGGCACAGATACGCAGTATTTT. Translating it yields CASRPTGEGTDTQYF.

This clonotype was recorded only once. An end of the junction differs from the germline gene, which may be a read error. The chain joins TRBV5-1 to TRBJ1-1, with 8 bases lining up with TRBD1. The CDR3 extends over 16 amino acids. Germline CDR1 and CDR2: SGHRS and YFSETQ. CDR3 nucleotide sequence: TGTGCCTGCAGCTTGGCAGGGGGCCCTATGAACACTGAAGCTTTCTTC. This codes for CACSLAGGPMNTEAFF.

There are many counts of this clonotype. The chain recombines TRBV27 with TRBJ1-5; no clear D gene. CDR1 is MNHEY and CDR2 is SMNVEV in the germline V gene (reference sequence). Trimming left V 0 bases short and J 4 bases short, with 4 bases between. The length of the CDR3 is 13 residues. CDR3 coding DNA: TGTGCCAGCAGTTTATCGCGGAATCAGCCCCAGCATTTT. Translated: CASSLSRNQPQHF.

This clonotype was recorded many times. This chain joins TRBV11-2 and TRBJ2-5, with TRBD1 matching 7 bases. Germline-derived CDR1 and CDR2 are SGHAT and FQNNGV. V lost 1 base and J lost 5; bases outside the gene matches: 7. This CDR3 spans 15 amino acids. Here the CDR3 DNA reads TGTGCCAGCAGCTTAGTGGGGACAGCCATGGAGACCCAGTACTTC. Translation: CASSLVGTAMETQYF.

This clonotype was counted only a few times. The chain combines TRBV5-1 with TRBJ1-5; no clear D. The germline gives CDR1 SGHRS, CDR2 YFSETQ. V shed 4 bases and J shed 5 bases, with 16 bases lying between them. The CDR3 is 15 residues long. CDR3: CASSPDNLFDQPQHF. The CDR3 bases are TGCGCCAGCAGCCCAGACAACCTATTCGATCAGCCCCAGCATTTT.

This clonotype was observed many times. The J gene is TRBJ2-1, the V gene TRBV29-1; 8 bases fit TRBD1. V lost 7 bases, J lost 6 bases, and 5 bases stayed unmatched. The CDR3 sequence is 12 residues long. The germline V gene encodes CDR1 SQVTM and CDR2 ANQGSEA. The CDR3: CSGHTGGNEQFF. CDR3 nucleotides: TGCAGCGGTCATACAGGGGGCAATGAGCAGTTCTTC.

The sample holds a few counts of this clonotype. V and J are TRBV24-1 and TRBJ2-7; possible D gene TRBD2, 7 bases. The CDR3 length is 15 residues. Germline-derived CDR1 and CDR2 are KGHDR and SFDVKD. The V and J ends lost 3 bases and 7 bases respectively, with 18 bases between them. The CDR3 spells CATSDAGGGAREQYF. The DNA for the CDR3 is TGTGCCACCAGTGATGCTGGGGGGGGGGCGCGGGAGCAGTACTTC.

This clonotype was seen at least ten times. The gene calls are TRBV6-1 and TRBJ1-1; 10 nucleotides agree with TRBD1. The CDR3 extends over 14 amino acids. Germline values: CDR1 MNHNS, CDR2 SASEGT. Trimming at V came to 6 bases and at J to 4 bases, leaving 5 bases not matched to a gene. CDR3 residues: CASSGGQGTTEAFF. The CDR3 coding sequence is TGTGCCAGCAGCGGGGGACAGGGGACCACTGAAGCTTTCTTT.

This clonotype was seen ten or more times. The gene calls are TRBV20-1 and TRBJ1-6; no definite D call. Germline V gene lookup returns CDR1 DFQATT and CDR2 SNEGSKA (reference sequence). The CDR3 covers 12 residues. Trimming shortened V by 6 bases and J by 7 bases, and 10 bases separated the two germline ends. The CDR3 sequence: CSALRGNSPLHF. The CDR3 bases are TGCAGTGCCCTGAGAGGGAATTCACCCCTCCACTTT.

In its sample, this clonotype was seen many times. The genes are TRBV6-5 and TRBJ2-3; D remains unclear. The CDR3 runs 14 residues. Germline CDR1 and CDR2: MNHEY and SVGAGI. V dropped 2 bases and J dropped 6 bases, with 12 bases sitting between them. CDR3 coding DNA: TGTGCCAGCAGTTACATCGGGCAGACGGATACGCAGTATTTT. Amino acid sequence: CASSYIGQTDTQYF.